The 4 T cell receptor beta chains below come from one sample, sequenced in a study of T cell clusters in autoimmune cytopenias. About 37,500 genome equivalents of blood DNA were amplified for TRB. One tube held mixed TRB-A and TRB-B primer pools for touch-down PCR. TCRdb processed the multiplex PCR reads again and assigns one entry to each CDR3 protein, with no DNA. Its clone listing holds approximately 1,500 distinct CDR3 sequences. The sequenced material came from peripheral blood. Receptors were obtained from a human donor with an autoimmune cytopenia or autoimmune hepatitis (not recorded which).

By frequency, this clonotype is large. The chain recombines TRBV29-1 with TRBJ1-2; no DNA is available, so the TRBD1 call from TCRdb remains unchecked. Germline V gives CDR1 SQVTM, CDR2 ANQGSEA. The CDR3 has 14 residues. CDR3 loop: CSVDDGGRRDGYTF. The full variable domain, with the rest looked up from reference TRBV29-1 and TRBJ1-2, is SAVISQKPSRDICQRGTSLTIQCQVDSQVTMMFWYRQQPGQSLTLIATANQGSEATYESGFVIDKFPISRPNLTFSTLTVSNMSPEDSSIYLCSVDDGGRRDGYTFGSGTRLTVV.

This rearrangement joins TRBV20-1 to TRBJ1-5. Germline V gene sequence: CDR1 DFQATT, CDR2 SNEGSKA (reference sequence). This CDR3 comprises 14 residues. This CDR3 is CSARRLASNQPQHF.

This clonotype shows up as medium-sized by frequency. The V call is TRBV27, the J call TRBJ1-2. The CDR3 is 16 amino acids. The germline CDR1 and CDR2 sequences are MNHEY and SMNVEV (reference sequence). The CDR3 loop is CASSWGGMEGTYGYTF.

By frequency, this clonotype registers medium-sized (0.01 to 0.1%). CDR3 amino acids: CASSIKVDSYEQYF. J is TRBJ2-7 and V is TRBV19; TCRdb's D gene call, TRBD1, goes unchecked for lack of DNA. CDR3 length: 14 residues. Looked up from germline, CDR1 is LNHDA and CDR2 is SQIVND (reference sequence).